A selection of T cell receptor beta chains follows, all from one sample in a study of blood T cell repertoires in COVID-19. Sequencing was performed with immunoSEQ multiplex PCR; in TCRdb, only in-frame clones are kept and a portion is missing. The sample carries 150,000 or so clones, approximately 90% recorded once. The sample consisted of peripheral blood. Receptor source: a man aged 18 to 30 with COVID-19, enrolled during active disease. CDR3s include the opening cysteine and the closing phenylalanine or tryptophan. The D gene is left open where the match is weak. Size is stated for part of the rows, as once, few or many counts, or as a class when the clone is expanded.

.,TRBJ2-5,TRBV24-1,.,CATPTARVKTQYF,TGTGCCACTCCGACAGCCAGAGTAAAGACCCAGTACTTC
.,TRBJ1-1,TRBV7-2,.,CASSRGRMNTEAFF,TGTGCCAGCAGCCGCGGTCGGATGAACACTGAAGCTTTCTTT
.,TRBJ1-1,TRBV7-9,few,CASSLGRGAPTFF,TGTGCCAGCAGCTTAGGCCGGGGGGCGCCGACTTTCTTT
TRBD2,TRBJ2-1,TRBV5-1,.,CASSLAMGGFNEQFF,TGCGCCAGCAGCTTGGCCATGGGAGGGTTCAATGAGCAGTTCTTC
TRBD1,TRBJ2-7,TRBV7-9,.,CASSPGQDEQYF,TGTGCCAGCAGCCCGGGACAGGACGAGCAGTACTTC
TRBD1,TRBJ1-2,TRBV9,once,CASSLQGKKDGYTF,TGTGCCAGCAGCTTACAGGGGAAGAAGGATGGCTACACCTTC
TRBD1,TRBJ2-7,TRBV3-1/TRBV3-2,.,CASSLGQAKQYF,TGTGCCAGCAGTCTGGGACAGGCTAAGCAGTACTTC
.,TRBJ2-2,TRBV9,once,CASSVATVESNAGELFF,TGTGCCAGCAGCGTAGCTACGGTCGAATCGAACGCCGGGGAGCTGTTTTTT
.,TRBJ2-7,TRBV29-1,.,CSVVGGASGTYEQYF,TGCAGCGTTGTGGGGGGGGCTAGCGGCACCTACGAGCAGTACTTC
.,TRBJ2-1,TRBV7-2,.,CASSLSRRYNEQFF,TGTGCCAGCAGCTTGTCCCGTCGCTACAATGAGCAGTTCTTC
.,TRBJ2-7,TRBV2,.,CASSPSYEQYF,TGTGCCAGCAGCCCTTCCTACGAGCAGTACTTC
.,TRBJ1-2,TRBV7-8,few,CASSLAGRGTHGYTF,TGTGCCAGCAGCTTAGCGGGGCGGGGGACTCATGGCTACACCTTC
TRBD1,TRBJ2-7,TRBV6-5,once,CASSSRDSHYEQYF,TGTGCCAGCAGTTCCCGGGACAGCCACTACGAGCAGTACTTC
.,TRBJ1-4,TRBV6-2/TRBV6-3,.,CASSYRGGGEKLFF,TGTGCCAGCAGTTATAGGGGAGGAGGAGAAAAACTGTTTTTT
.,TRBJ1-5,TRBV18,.,CASSPGVGGNQPQHF,TGTGCCAGCTCACCAGGGGTAGGGGGCAATCAGCCCCAGCATTTT
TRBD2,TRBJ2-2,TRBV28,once,CASSPPGRDTGELFF,TGTGCCAGCAGTCCCCCAGGGAGGGACACCGGGGAGCTGTTTTTT
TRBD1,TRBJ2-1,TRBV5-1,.,CASKLAGTGIYNEQFF,TGCGCCAGCAAACTGGCCGGGACAGGGATATACAATGAGCAGTTCTTC
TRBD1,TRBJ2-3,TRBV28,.,CASKIAGGPDTQYF,TGTGCCAGCAAGATAGCAGGGGGTCCAGATACGCAGTATTTT
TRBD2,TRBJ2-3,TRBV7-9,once,CASSFSGRASTDTQYF,TGTGCCAGCAGCTTCTCCGGGAGGGCCAGCACAGATACGCAGTATTTT
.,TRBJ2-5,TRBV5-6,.,CASSFGQGETQYF,TGTGCCAGCAGCTTTGGGCAGGGAGAGACCCAGTACTTC
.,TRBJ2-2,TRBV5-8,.,CASSFLGRSGELFF,TGTGCCAGCAGCTTTTTGGGGCGCTCCGGGGAGCTGTTTTTT
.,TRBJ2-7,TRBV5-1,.,CASSLGHSSYEQYF,TGCGCCAGCAGCTTGGGGCACAGCTCCTACGAGCAGTACTTC
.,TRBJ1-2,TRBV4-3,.,CASSQGHDYGYTF,TGCGCCAGCAGCCAAGGACATGACTATGGCTACACCTTC
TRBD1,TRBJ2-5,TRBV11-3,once,CASSRQGSQETQYF,TGTGCCAGCAGCCGACAGGGTTCCCAGGAGACCCAGTACTTC
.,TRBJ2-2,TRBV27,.,CASSERGKLFF,TGTGCCAGCAGCGAGAGGGGGAAGCTGTTTTTT
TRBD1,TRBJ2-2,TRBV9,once,CASSVVVTGANTGELFF,TGTGCCAGCAGCGTAGTGGTGACAGGGGCGAACACCGGGGAGCTGTTTTTT
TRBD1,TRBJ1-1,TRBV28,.,CASSLISFRGDTEAFF,TGTGCCAGCAGTCTAATCTCCTTCAGGGGGGACACTGAAGCTTTCTTT
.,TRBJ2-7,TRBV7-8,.,CASSGGTATPYEQYF,TGTGCCAGCAGCGGCGGGACAGCGACTCCCTACGAGCAGTACTTC
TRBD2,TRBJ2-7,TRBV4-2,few,CASSLLGRESNEQYF,TGTGCCAGCAGCCTACTGGGGCGGGAGTCTAACGAGCAGTACTTC
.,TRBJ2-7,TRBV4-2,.,CASSQGDWKDEQYF,TGTGCCAGCAGTCAAGGGGACTGGAAAGACGAGCAGTACTTC
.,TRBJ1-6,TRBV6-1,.,CASSGSPGPQGEPLHF,TGTGCCAGCAGTGGCTCCCCGGGCCCCCAGGGTGAACCCCTCCACTTT